The T cell receptor (beta chain) under discussion was sequenced for a study of beta chain features in type 1 diabetes. Study information: Age, gender and cell yields were alike across patients and healthy donors.

Reverse transcribing all isolated RNA meant expressed TCRB transcripts were sequenced. Sequenced by immunoSEQ multiplex PCR; TCRdb stores in-frame clones only, minus some. The table includes under 400,000 clones, over 10% detected once. Trimming cost V 6 bases and J 9 bases, with 15 bases left between them. This CDR3 contains 14 residues. Germline CDR1 reads MNHNS; CDR2 reads SASEGT. This clone was seen a handful of times. Antigen unknown. Study-wide results and limits: Shorter TCRB CDR3s, moderately but significantly so, marked every one of the four CD4+ subsets in Type 1 diabetes patients. PCR could preferentially amplify shorter templates, alike in patients and controls. These data did not resolve whether HLA type affects TCRB rearrangement.

The clonotype originates from a woman aged 18 to 35 with type 1 diabetes. The chain employs TRBV6-1 and TRBJ1-6, with D perhaps matching TRBD1 (6 bases). The sequencing input was naive CD4+ T cells from blood. The CDR3 reads CASRSGQVGSPLHF. The CDR3 bases are TGTGCCAGCAGATCGGGACAAGTAGGTTCACCCCTCCACTTT.